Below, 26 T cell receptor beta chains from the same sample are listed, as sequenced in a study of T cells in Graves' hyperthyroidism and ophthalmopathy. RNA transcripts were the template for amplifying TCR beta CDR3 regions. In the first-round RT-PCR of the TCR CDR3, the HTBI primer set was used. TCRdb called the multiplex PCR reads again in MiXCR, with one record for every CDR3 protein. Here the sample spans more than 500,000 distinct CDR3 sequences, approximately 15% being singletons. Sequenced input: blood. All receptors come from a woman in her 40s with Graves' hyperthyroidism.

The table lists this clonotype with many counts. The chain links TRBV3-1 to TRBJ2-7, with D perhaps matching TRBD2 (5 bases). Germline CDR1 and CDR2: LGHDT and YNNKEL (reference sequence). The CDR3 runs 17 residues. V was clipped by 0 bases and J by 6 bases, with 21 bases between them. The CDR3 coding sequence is TGTGCCAGCAGCCAAGATCAGGACTTAGGACCACCCTCCGAGCAGTACTTC. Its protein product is CASSQDQDLGPPSEQYF.

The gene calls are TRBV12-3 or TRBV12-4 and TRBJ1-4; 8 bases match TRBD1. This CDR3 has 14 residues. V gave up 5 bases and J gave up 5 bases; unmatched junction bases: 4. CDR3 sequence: CASSRTGPNEKLFF. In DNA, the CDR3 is TGTGCCAGCAGTCGGACAGGGCCCAATGAAAAACTGTTTTTT.

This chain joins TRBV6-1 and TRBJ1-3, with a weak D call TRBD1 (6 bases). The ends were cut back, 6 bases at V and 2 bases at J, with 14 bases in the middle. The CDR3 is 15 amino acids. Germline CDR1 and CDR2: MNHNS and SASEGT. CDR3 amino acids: CASSLGGGTGNTIYF. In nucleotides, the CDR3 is TGTGCCAGCAGCCTCGGAGGGGGTACTGGAAACACCATATATTTT.

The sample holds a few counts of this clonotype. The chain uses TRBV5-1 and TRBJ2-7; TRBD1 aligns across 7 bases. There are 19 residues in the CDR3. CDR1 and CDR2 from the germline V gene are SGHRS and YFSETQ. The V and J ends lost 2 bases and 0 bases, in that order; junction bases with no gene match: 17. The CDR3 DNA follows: TGCGCCAGCAGCTTAACAGGGGCTCTCGTAAGTCTCCCCTCCTACGAGCAGTACTTC. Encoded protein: CASSLTGALVSLPSYEQYF.

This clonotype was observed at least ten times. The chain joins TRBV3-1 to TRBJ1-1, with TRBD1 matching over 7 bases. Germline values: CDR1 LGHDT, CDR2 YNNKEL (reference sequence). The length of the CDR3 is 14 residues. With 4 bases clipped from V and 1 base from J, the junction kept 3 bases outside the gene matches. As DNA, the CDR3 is TGTGCCAGCAGCCGGAGACAGGGGAACACTGAAGCTTTCTTT. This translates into CASSRRQGNTEAFF.

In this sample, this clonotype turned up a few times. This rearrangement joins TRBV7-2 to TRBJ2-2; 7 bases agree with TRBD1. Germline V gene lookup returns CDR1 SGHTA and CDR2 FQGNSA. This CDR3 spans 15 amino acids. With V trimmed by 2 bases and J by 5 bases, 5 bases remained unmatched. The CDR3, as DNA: TGTGCCAGCAGCTTAAGGGCAGGGGGTACCGGGGAGCTGTTTTTT. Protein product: CASSLRAGGTGELFF.

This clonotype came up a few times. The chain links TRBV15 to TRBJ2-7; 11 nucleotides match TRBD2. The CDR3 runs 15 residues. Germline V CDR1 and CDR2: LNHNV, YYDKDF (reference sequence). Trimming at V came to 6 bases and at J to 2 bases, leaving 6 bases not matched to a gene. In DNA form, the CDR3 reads TGTGCCACCAGTGCCGGGACTAGCGGCGCCTACGAGCAGTACTTC. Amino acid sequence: CATSAGTSGAYEQYF.

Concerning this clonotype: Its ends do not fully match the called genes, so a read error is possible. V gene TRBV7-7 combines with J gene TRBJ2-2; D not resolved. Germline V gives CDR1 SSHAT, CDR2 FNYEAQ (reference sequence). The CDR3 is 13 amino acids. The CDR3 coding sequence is TGTGCTAGCAGCTTAGTAACGTCCGGGGAGCTGTTTTTT. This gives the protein CASSLVTSGELFF.

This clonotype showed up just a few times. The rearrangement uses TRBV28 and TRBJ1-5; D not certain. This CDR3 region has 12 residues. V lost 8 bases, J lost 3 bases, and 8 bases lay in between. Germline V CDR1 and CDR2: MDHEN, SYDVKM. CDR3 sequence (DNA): TGTGCCAGCGGGTCCATCAATCAGCCCCAGCATTTT. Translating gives CASGSINQPQHF.

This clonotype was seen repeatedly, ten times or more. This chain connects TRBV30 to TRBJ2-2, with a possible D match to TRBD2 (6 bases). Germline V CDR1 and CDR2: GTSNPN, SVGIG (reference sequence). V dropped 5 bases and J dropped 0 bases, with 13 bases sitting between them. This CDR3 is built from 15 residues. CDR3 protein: CAWVPLAANTGELFF. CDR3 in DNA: TGTGCCTGGGTTCCCTTAGCGGCGAACACCGGGGAGCTGTTTTTT.

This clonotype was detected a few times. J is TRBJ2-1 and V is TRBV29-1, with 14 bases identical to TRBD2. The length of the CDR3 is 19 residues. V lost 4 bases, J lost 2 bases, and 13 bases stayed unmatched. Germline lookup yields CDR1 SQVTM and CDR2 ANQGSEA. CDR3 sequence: CSVAFKTSGRALAYNEQFF. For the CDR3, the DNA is TGCAGCGTTGCATTCAAGACTAGCGGGAGGGCTTTAGCCTACAATGAGCAGTTCTTC.

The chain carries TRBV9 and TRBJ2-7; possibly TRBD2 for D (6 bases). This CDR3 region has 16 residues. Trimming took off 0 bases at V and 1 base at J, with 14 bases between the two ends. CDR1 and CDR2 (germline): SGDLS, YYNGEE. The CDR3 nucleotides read TGTGCCAGCAGCGTAGAAGGTCTAGCGCCTTCCTACGAGCAGTACTTC. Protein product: CASSVEGLAPSYEQYF.

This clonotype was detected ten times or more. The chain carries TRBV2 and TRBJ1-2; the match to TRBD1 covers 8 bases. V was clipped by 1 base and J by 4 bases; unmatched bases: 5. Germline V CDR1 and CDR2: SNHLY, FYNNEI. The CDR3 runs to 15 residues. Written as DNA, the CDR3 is TGTGCCAGCAGTGAAGACAGGGGGGATCCCTATGGCTACACCTTC. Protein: CASSEDRGDPYGYTF.

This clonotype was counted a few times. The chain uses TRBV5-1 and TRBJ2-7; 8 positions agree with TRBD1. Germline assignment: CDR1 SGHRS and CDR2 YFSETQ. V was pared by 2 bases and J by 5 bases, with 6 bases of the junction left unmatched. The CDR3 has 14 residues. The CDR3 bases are TGCGCCAGCAGCTTTCTCCCGGGACAGGACGAGCAGTACTTC. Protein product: CASSFLPGQDEQYF.

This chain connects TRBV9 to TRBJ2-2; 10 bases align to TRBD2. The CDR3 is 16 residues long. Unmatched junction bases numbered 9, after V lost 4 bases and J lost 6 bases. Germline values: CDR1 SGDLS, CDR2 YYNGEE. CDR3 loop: CASSLDASGSSGELFF. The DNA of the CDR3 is TGTGCCAGCAGCCTAGACGCTAGCGGGAGCTCCGGGGAGCTGTTTTTT. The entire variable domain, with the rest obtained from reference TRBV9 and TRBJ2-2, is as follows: DSGVTQTPKHLITATGQRVTLRCSPRSGDLSVYWYQQSLDQGLQFLIQYYNGEERAKGNILERFSAQQFPDLHSELNLSSLELGDSALYFCASSLDASGSSGELFFGEGSRLTVL.

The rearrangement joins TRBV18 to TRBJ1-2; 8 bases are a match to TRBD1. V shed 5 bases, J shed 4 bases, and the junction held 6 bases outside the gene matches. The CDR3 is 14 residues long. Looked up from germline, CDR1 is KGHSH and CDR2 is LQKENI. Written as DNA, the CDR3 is TGTGCCAGCTCATCACAGGGGGTTGGCTATGGCTACACCTTC. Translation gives CASSSQGVGYGYTF.

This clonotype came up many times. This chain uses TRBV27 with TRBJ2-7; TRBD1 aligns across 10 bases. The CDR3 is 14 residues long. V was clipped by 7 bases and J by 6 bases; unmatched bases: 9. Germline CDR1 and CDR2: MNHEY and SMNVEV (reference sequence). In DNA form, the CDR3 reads TGTGCCAGCACCAGGGGACAGGGGCATGGCGAGCAGTACTTC. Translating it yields CASTRGQGHGEQYF.

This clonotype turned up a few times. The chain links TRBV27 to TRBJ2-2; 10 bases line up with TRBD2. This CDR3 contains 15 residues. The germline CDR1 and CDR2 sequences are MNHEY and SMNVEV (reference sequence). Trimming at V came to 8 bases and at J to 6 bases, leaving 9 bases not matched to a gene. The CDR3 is CASGASGSPSGELFF. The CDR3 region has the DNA TGTGCCAGCGGTGCTAGCGGGAGCCCTTCCGGGGAGCTGTTTTTT.

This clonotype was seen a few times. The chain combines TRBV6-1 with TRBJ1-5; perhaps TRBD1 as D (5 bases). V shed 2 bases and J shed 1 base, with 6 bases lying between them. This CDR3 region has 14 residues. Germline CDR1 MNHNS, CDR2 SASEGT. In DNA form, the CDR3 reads TGTGCCAGCAGTGAAAACAGGAGCAATCAGCCCCAGCATTTT. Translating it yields CASSENRSNQPQHF.

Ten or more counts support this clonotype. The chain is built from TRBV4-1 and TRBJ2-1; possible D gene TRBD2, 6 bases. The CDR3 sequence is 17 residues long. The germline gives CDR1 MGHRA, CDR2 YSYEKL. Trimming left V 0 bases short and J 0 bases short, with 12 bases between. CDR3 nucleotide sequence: TGCGCCAGCAGCCAAGATGGGCGGGGCCCCTCCTACAATGAGCAGTTCTTC. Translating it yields CASSQDGRGPSYNEQFF.

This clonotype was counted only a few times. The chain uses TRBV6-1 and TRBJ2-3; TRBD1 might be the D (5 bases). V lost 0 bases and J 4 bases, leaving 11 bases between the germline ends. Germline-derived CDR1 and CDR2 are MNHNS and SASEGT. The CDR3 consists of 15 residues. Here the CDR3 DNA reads TGTGCCAGCAGTGAAGCAAATAGGGGTGCAGATACGCAGTATTTT. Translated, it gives CASSEANRGADTQYF.

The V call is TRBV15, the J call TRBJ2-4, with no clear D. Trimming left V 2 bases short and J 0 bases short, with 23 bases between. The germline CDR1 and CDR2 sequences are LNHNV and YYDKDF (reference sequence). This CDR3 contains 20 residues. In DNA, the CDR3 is TGTGCCACCAGCAGAACCCGAGTAGGCCCCGAAGGTCTAGCCAAAAACATTCAGTACTTC. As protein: CATSRTRVGPEGLAKNIQYF.

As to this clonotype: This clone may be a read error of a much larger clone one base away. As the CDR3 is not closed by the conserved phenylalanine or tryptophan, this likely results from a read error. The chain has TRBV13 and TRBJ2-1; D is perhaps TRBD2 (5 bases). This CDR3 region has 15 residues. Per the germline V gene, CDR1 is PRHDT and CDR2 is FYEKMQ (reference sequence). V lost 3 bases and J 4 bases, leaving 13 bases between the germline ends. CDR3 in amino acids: CASSFNGDLYNEQFL. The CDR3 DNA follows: TGTGCCAGCAGCTTCAACGGGGATCTATACAATGAGCAGTTCCTC.

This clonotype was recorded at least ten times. Here the CDR3 reads CASSFGLGQGYNEQFF. The CDR3 region has the DNA TGTGCCAGCAGCTTTGGTTTGGGACAGGGTTACAATGAGCAGTTCTTC. The J gene is TRBJ2-1, the V gene TRBV7-8; 9 bases fit TRBD1. The germline CDR1 and CDR2 sequences are SGHVS and FQNEAQ. This CDR3 is built from 16 residues. Trimming cost V 3 bases and J 4 bases; bases outside gene matches: 7. The full variable domain, rest sourced from reference TRBV7-8 and TRBJ2-1, is GAGVSQSPRYKVAKRGQDVALRCDPISGHVSLFWYQQALGQGPEFLTYFQNEAQLDKSGLPSDRFFAERPEGSVSTLKIQRTQQEDSAVYLCASSFGLGQGYNEQFFGPGTRLTVL.

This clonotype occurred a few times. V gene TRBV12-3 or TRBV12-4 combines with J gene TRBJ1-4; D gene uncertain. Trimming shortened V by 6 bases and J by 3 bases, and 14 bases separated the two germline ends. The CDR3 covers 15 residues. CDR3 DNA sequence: TGTGCCAGCAGCCCCCGGAGCGGGTCTAATGAAAAACTGTTTTTT. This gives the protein CASSPRSGSNEKLFF.

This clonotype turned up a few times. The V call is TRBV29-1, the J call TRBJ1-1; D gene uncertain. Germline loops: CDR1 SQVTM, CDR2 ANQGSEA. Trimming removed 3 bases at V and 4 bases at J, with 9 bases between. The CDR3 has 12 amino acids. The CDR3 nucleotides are TGCAGCGTTGAGAGAAGTACCACTGAAGCTTTCTTT. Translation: CSVERSTTEAFF.